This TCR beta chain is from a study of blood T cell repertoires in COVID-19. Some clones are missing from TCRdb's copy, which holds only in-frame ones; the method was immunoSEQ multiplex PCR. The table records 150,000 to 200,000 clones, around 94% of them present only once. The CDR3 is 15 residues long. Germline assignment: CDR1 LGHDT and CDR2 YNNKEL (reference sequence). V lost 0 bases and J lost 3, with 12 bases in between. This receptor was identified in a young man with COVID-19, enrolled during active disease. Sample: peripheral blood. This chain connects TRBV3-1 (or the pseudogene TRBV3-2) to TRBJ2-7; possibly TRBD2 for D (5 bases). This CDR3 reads CASSQDRELDYEQYF. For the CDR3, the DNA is TGTGCCAGCAGCCAAGATCGGGAATTGGACTACGAGCAGTACTTC.